This passage covers 3 T cell receptor beta chains from one sample sequenced in a study of monozygotic twins with inflammatory bowel disease. TCRdb processed the 5' RACE reads again and assigns one entry to each CDR3 protein, with no DNA. The repertoire table contains 300,000 to 400,000 distinct CDR3 sequences. The source material was blood. The receptors here all came from a human donor with ulcerative colitis or Crohn's disease, or a healthy co-twin of an affected twin (not recorded which).

V and J are TRBV28 and TRBJ1-1. This CDR3 comprises 15 residues. Germline V lookup: CDR1 MDHEN, CDR2 SYDVKM. CDR3 residues: CASSSVDTLNTEAFF.

CDR3 region: CASSSLRSSQETQYF. This sequence joins TRBV11-2 and TRBJ2-5; TCRdb calls TRBD2, which cannot be checked without DNA. The length of the CDR3 is 15 residues. CDR1 and CDR2 from the germline V gene are SGHAT and FQNNGV.

The chain has TRBV7-9 and TRBJ2-3. Germline lookup yields CDR1 SEHNR and CDR2 FQNEAQ (reference sequence). The CDR3 runs to 13 residues. This CDR3 is CASSSYGEDTQYF.